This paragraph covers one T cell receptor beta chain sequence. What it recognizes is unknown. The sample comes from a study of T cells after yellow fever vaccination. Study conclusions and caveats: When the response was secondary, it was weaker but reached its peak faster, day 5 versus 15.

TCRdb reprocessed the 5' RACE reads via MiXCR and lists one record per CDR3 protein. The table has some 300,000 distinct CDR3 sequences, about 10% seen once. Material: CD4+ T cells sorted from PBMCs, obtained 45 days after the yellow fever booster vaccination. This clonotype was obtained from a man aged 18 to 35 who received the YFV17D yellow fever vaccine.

In DNA form, the CDR3 reads TGTGCCAGCAGCGAATTCAGGACAGGGGGCAGCGGGGCTTTCTTT. Translation gives CASSEFRTGGSGAFF. The J gene is TRBJ1-1, the V gene TRBV7-2, with 11 bases matching TRBD1. CDR3 length equals 15 residues. With V trimmed by 5 bases and J by 11 bases, 13 bases remained unmatched. Germline V gene lookup returns CDR1 SGHTA and CDR2 FQGNSA.